These 32 T cell receptor beta chains originate from one sample sequenced in a study of blood T cell repertoires in COVID-19. Using immunoSEQ multiplex PCR, the repertoire was profiled, and TCRdb retains in-frame clones only, with some absent. This repertoire shows fewer than 85,000 clones, approximately 80% found once; its top ten account for 15% to 20%. What was sequenced was peripheral blood. The receptors stem from a woman aged 55-70 years with acute or convalescent COVID-19.

The chain has TRBV28 and TRBJ1-1; possible D gene TRBD1, 5 bases. The V end was cut by 6 bases, the J end by 1 base, with 9 bases between. Germline V lookup: CDR1 MDHEN, CDR2 SYDVKM. The CDR3 is made up of 13 amino acids. CDR3: CASSPGGNTEAFF. CDR3 bases: TGTGCCAGCAGCCCCGGGGGGAACACTGAAGCTTTCTTT. The variable domain in full, with the rest retrieved from reference TRBV28 and TRBJ1-1, is DVKVTQSSRYLVKRTGEKVFLECVQDMDHENMFWYRQDPGLGLRLIYFSYDVKMKEKGDIPEGYSVSREKKERFSLILESASTNQTSMYLCASSPGGNTEAFFGQGTRLTVV.

The genes are TRBV5-1 and TRBJ2-5; possible D gene TRBD1, 6 bases. The V and J ends lost 2 bases and 4 bases respectively, with 9 bases between them. CDR1 and CDR2 from the germline V gene are SGHRS and YFSETQ. This CDR3 comprises 13 residues. CDR3 region: CASSFVQGETQYF. The CDR3 DNA reads as TGCGCCAGCAGCTTCGTACAGGGAGAGACCCAGTACTTC.

This chain joins TRBV20-1 and TRBJ1-1; TRBD1 might be the D (6 bases). The germline V gene has CDR1 DFQATT and CDR2 SNEGSKA (reference sequence). V shed 3 bases and J shed 1 base, with 15 bases lying between them. The CDR3 has 15 residues. CDR3: CSASYRGRGNTEAFF. In DNA, the CDR3 is TGCAGTGCTAGTTACCGGGGCAGGGGGAACACTGAAGCTTTCTTT.

This clone was detected only a few times. The chain has TRBV6-5 and TRBJ1-2, with 7 positions matching TRBD1. CDR1 and CDR2 (germline): MNHEY, SVGAGI. The length of the CDR3 is 15 residues. Unmatched junction bases numbered 9, after V lost 0 bases and J lost 8 bases. The CDR3 region is CASSYSMVRGSGYTF. For the CDR3, the DNA is TGTGCCAGCAGTTACTCGATGGTCAGGGGGTCCGGCTACACCTTC.

V usage is TRBV6-5 and J usage is TRBJ1-2, with 8 positions matching TRBD1. CDR3 length: 13 amino acids. Trimming took 6 bases from V and 5 from J; bases not matched to a gene: 5. In germline, CDR1 is MNHEY, CDR2 SVGAGI. Here the CDR3 DNA reads TGTGCCAGCAGAAGGACAGGGATGTATGGCTACACCTTC. Translating gives CASRRTGMYGYTF.

This clone was recorded only once. The chain is built from TRBV12-3 or TRBV12-4 and TRBJ2-1; maybe TRBD2 (5 bases). The CDR3 spans 13 residues. Trimming shortened V by 6 bases and J by 2 bases, and 8 bases separated the two germline ends. In nucleotides, the CDR3 is TGTGCCAGCAGCACCGGGACCTACAATGAGCAGTTCTTC. Translation: CASSTGTYNEQFF.

The CDR3 DNA is TGTGCCAGTAGTATACCCCCGGGACAGGGGACAACTGAAGCTTTCTTT. Its protein is CASSIPPGQGTTEAFF. The chain uses TRBV19 and TRBJ1-1; 10 nucleotides agree with TRBD1. Germline CDR1 LNHDA, CDR2 SQIVND (reference sequence). The CDR3 has 16 residues. J lost 5 bases, V lost 2 bases, and 8 bases had no gene match. Filled out from reference TRBV19 and TRBJ1-1, the complete variable domain reads DGGITQSPKYLFRKEGQNVTLSCEQNLNHDAMYWYRQDPGQGLRLIYYSQIVNDFQKGDIAEGYSVSREKKESFPLTVTSAQKNPTAFYLCASSIPPGQGTTEAFFGQGTRLTVV.

V usage is TRBV27 and J usage is TRBJ2-3, with a tentative D call TRBD2 (5 bases). The CDR3 has 15 residues. V gave up 3 bases and J gave up 3 bases, with 13 bases separating them. Looked up from germline, CDR1 is MNHEY and CDR2 is SMNVEV (reference sequence). The CDR3, as DNA: TGTGCCAGCAGTTTGAGGGCAGAGAGTACAGATACGCAGTATTTT. It codes for CASSLRAESTDTQYF.

This clone was seen more than once but under ten times. The rearrangement joins TRBV18 to TRBJ2-7; TRBD1 might be the D (6 bases). V was pared by 4 bases and J by 3 bases, with 10 bases between. The CDR3 length is 13 residues. CDR1 KGHSH and CDR2 LQKENI come from the germline V gene. CDR3: CASSHGDNYEQYV. CDR3 coding DNA: TGTGCCAGCTCACATGGGGACAACTACGAGCAGTACGTC.

The chain joins TRBV19 to TRBJ1-1, with D maybe TRBD1 (6 bases). This CDR3 has 15 residues. The germline CDR1 and CDR2 sequences are LNHDA and SQIVND (reference sequence). The V end was cut by 7 bases, the J end by 3 bases, with 18 bases between. The DNA for the CDR3 is TGTGCCAGTACCTTAGAGGGGGGGGTGTACACTGAAGCTTTCTTT. It encodes CASTLEGGVYTEAFF.

The J gene is TRBJ1-3, the V gene TRBV15; D may be TRBD1 (5 bases). The CDR3 has 15 residues. Trimming pared 0 bases from V and 4 bases from J, leaving 10 bases between. CDR1 and CDR2 (germline): LNHNV, YYDKDF (reference sequence). The chain's CDR3 is CATSREPGNGNTIYF. DNA of the CDR3: TGTGCCACCAGCAGAGAGCCAGGGAACGGAAACACCATATATTTT.

This clone was counted at least ten times. The chain recombines TRBV4-3 with TRBJ1-2; 8 bases line up with TRBD1. The CDR3 totals 19 residues. The germline CDR1 and CDR2 sequences are LGHNA and YSLEER. The junction had 19 bases not matched to a gene; V was cut back by 3 bases and J by 4 bases. In DNA form, the CDR3 reads TGCGCCAGCAGCCAGGGGGCAGGGGGCGGGTATAGAACACTCTATGGCTACACCTTC. It encodes CASSQGAGGGYRTLYGYTF.

The chain links TRBV7-2 to TRBJ2-7; TRBD2 matches at 11 bases. The germline V gene encodes CDR1 SGHTA and CDR2 FQGNSA. The CDR3 extends over 16 amino acids. V shed 0 bases, J shed 6 bases, and the junction held 7 bases outside the gene matches. The CDR3 sequence is CASSLASVAGGLEQYF. In DNA, the CDR3 is TGTGCCAGCAGCTTAGCGTCGGTAGCGGGGGGGCTCGAGCAGTACTTC.

This clone was counted a few times. V is TRBV7-3 and J is TRBJ2-1; D remains ambiguous. This CDR3 spans 15 amino acids. The V and J ends lost 1 base and 4 bases respectively, with 11 bases between them. Germline V gene lookup returns CDR1 SGHTA and CDR2 FQGTGA. CDR3 sequence: CASSLRADPYNEQFF. The CDR3 nucleotides are TGTGCCAGCAGCTTAAGGGCCGACCCGTACAATGAGCAGTTCTTC.

This sequence joins TRBV6-6 and TRBJ2-6, with 7 bases that match TRBD1. The germline CDR1 and CDR2 sequences are MNHNY and SVGAGI (reference sequence). The junction had 27 bases not matched to a gene; V was cut back by 6 bases and J by 1 base. CDR3 length: 23 amino acids. CDR3 sequence (DNA): TGTGCCAGCAGCTTTAAGGGCCGCCCATTCACCGGGACAGTAGAATCTGGGGCCAACGTCCTGACTTTC. This translates into CASSFKGRPFTGTVESGANVLTF.

This chain connects TRBV11-3 to TRBJ2-6, with a tentative D call TRBD1 (5 bases). This CDR3 comprises 17 residues. Trimming removed 5 bases from V and 1 base from J, with 15 bases in between. CDR1 SGHNT and CDR2 YENEEA come from the germline V gene. This CDR3 reads CASSPGQGASGANVLTF. The CDR3, as DNA: TGTGCCAGCAGCCCCGGCCAGGGCGCGTCTGGGGCCAACGTCCTGACTTTC.

J is TRBJ1-6 and V is TRBV19; 8 bases fit TRBD1. J lost 12 bases, V lost 7 bases, and 5 bases had no gene match. The CDR3 length is 12 residues. Germline V gene data show CDR1 as LNHDA and CDR2 as SQIVND (reference sequence). CDR3 amino acids: CASTRTGLPLHF. The CDR3 nucleotides are TGTGCCAGTACCAGGACAGGGTTACCCCTCCACTTT.

This chain joins TRBV7-8 and TRBJ1-5; D might be TRBD1 (6 bases). Germline assignment: CDR1 SGHVS and CDR2 FQNEAQ. The germline V and J ends were trimmed by 7 bases and 1 base, with 8 bases remaining between them. CDR3 length: 13 residues. The CDR3 sequence: CASNQGSNQPQHF. The CDR3 DNA follows: TGTGCCAGCAACCAGGGGAGCAATCAGCCCCAGCATTTT.

The chain links TRBV3-1 (or the pseudogene TRBV3-2) to TRBJ2-5; 8 bases are shared with TRBD1. Germline V gene sequence: CDR1 LGHDT, CDR2 YNNKEL (reference sequence). Germline trimming cut 6 bases from V and 2 bases from J; bases unmatched to any gene: 8. The CDR3 covers 15 residues. CDR3 sequence: CASSYQGTGQETQYF. The CDR3 nucleotides are TGTGCCAGCAGTTATCAAGGGACAGGTCAAGAGACCCAGTACTTC.

The rearrangement joins TRBV7-6 to TRBJ2-3; 8 bases are shared with TRBD2. V lost 4 bases and J lost 0; bases outside the gene matches: 12. Germline loops: CDR1 SGHVS, CDR2 FNYEAQ. The CDR3 spans 18 residues. The CDR3 spells CASSSVGLAGLSTDTQYF. Here the CDR3 DNA reads TGTGCCAGCAGCTCGGTAGGGCTAGCGGGTTTAAGCACAGATACGCAGTATTTT.

The J gene is TRBJ2-7, the V gene TRBV1; TRBD1 is taken as the D call from the table, unchecked against the DNA. TRBV1 is a known pseudogene. This CDR3 spans 14 amino acids. CDR3 loop: CTSSQDLHTYEQYV. CDR3 coding DNA: TGCACCAGCAGCCAAGATTTACACACCTACGAGCAGTACGTC.

This clone was counted a single time. V is TRBV4-3 and J is TRBJ2-3, with D tentatively TRBD1 (6 bases). Germline lookup yields CDR1 LGHNA and CDR2 YSLEER. The CDR3 extends over 14 amino acids. V dropped 2 bases and J dropped 5 bases, with 11 bases sitting between them. The CDR3 nucleotides are TGCGCCAGCAGCCAACAATACAGGGTAGATACGCAGTATTTT. Its translation is CASSQQYRVDTQYF.

The chain has TRBV6-1 and TRBJ2-3; 7 bases are shared with TRBD1. With V trimmed by 2 bases and J by 0 bases, 2 bases remained unmatched. The CDR3 sequence is 15 residues long. Germline lookup yields CDR1 MNHNS and CDR2 SASEGT. This CDR3 is CASSEMGQSTDTQYF. In DNA form, the CDR3 reads TGTGCCAGCAGTGAAATGGGACAGAGCACAGATACGCAGTATTTT.

The chain is built from TRBV25-1 and TRBJ1-5, with D perhaps TRBD1 (6 bases). The germline CDR1 and CDR2 sequences are MGHDK and SYGVNS. V was shortened by 5 bases and J by 0 bases, with 8 bases between the two germline ends. The CDR3 extends over 14 amino acids. The CDR3 sequence: CASSPQGSNQPQHF. The CDR3 region has the DNA TGTGCCAGCAGTCCACAGGGTAGCAATCAGCCCCAGCATTTT.

The chain employs TRBV5-5 and TRBJ1-4; a weak D match, TRBD1 (6 bases). There are 17 residues in the CDR3. Looked up from germline, CDR1 is SGHKS and CDR2 is YYEKEE (reference sequence). Between the trimmed V and J ends, which lost 1 base and 0 bases, there was a span of 13 bases. CDR3: CASSLRRDRPTNEKLFF. The CDR3 DNA is TGTGCCAGCAGCTTGCGGCGAGACAGGCCAACTAATGAAAAACTGTTTTTT.

This chain uses TRBV6-5 with TRBJ1-6; D possibly corresponds to TRBD1 (5 bases). Germline lookup yields CDR1 MNHEY and CDR2 SVGAGI. The CDR3 extends over 13 amino acids. Deletions cut 2 bases from V and 9 bases from J, with 8 bases between. Here the CDR3 reads CASSYRGSSPLHF. In nucleotides, the CDR3 is TGTGCCAGCAGTTACAGGGGCTCTTCACCCCTCCACTTT.

The chain employs TRBV4-1 and TRBJ2-1, with D perhaps TRBD1 (5 bases). Germline CDR1 MGHRA, CDR2 YSYEKL. V was shortened by 1 base and J by 6 bases, with 10 bases between the two germline ends. This CDR3 has 14 amino acids. CDR3 sequence reads: CASSQGQSFNEQFF. The CDR3 DNA follows: TGCGCCAGCAGCCAAGGACAGAGTTTCAATGAGCAGTTCTTC.

This chain uses TRBV6-5 with TRBJ2-3; 12 bases agree with TRBD2. Looked up from germline, CDR1 is MNHEY and CDR2 is SVGAGI. The CDR3 loop spans 15 amino acids. V shed 6 bases, J shed 7 bases, and the junction held 8 bases outside the gene matches. CDR3 nucleotides: TGTGCCAGCAGGCTTACTAGCGGGGGGTCCCATACGCAGTATTTT. Protein sequence: CASRLTSGGSHTQYF.

This clone showed up just once. The chain carries TRBV29-1 and TRBJ2-3, with TRBD2 as a possible D gene (5 bases). The CDR3 runs to 14 residues. From germline, CDR1 is SQVTM and CDR2 ANQGSEA. V lost 2 bases to trimming and J lost 4 bases, with 13 bases between them. Here the CDR3 reads CSVERAGGADTQYF. The CDR3 nucleotides are TGCAGCGTTGAAAGGGCCGGAGGCGCAGATACGCAGTATTTT.

The V and J genes are TRBV24-1 and TRBJ1-3; D is uncertain. V was clipped by 1 base and J by 4 bases, with 4 bases between them. This CDR3 spans 13 amino acids. Germline V CDR1 and CDR2: KGHDR, SFDVKD. This chain's CDR3 is CATSDLQGNTIYF. CDR3 in DNA: TGTGCCACCAGTGATTTACAAGGAAACACCATATATTTT.

The V and J genes are TRBV7-8 and TRBJ1-1; TRBD1 matches 7 bases. The CDR3 has 12 amino acids. Germline assignment: CDR1 SGHVS and CDR2 FQNEAQ. Trimming took 5 bases from V and 5 from J; bases not matched to a gene: 2. The CDR3 spells CASSQGGTEAFF. CDR3 sequence (DNA): TGTGCCAGCAGCCAGGGGGGGACTGAAGCTTTCTTT.

The rearrangement links TRBV25-1 to TRBJ2-3, with 9 bases identical to TRBD1. In germline, CDR1 is MGHDK, CDR2 SYGVNS. The ends lost 5 bases at V and 5 bases at J; junction bases unmatched: 5. The CDR3 is made up of 14 amino acids. The CDR3 spells CASSPGTGIDTQYF. CDR3 DNA: TGTGCCAGCAGTCCCGGGACAGGGATAGATACGCAGTATTTT.